The source of this T cell receptor (beta chain) is a study of T cell repertoires in cytomegalovirus infection. Study-wide context: Used in the study were CMV epitopes, some recently identified and HLA-C-restricted, others well-studied and HLA-B-restricted. Public TCR beta signatures indicated both CMV infection and matching HLA type.

The V and J ends lost 6 bases and 3 bases, in that order; junction bases with no gene match: 7. This CDR3 comprises 14 residues. Germline V lookup: CDR1 MNHEY, CDR2 SVGAGI. This clonotype was counted only a few times. The antigen is undetermined. General study points: The cumulative frequency of public TCR beta families identified carriers of CMV plus the relevant HLA. Clonotypes of TCR beta that were HLA-C-restricted and CMV-specific dominated the ex vivo response.

In TCRdb, the reads were re-called with MiXCR into one record per CDR3 protein. This sample has around 800,000 distinct CDR3 sequences, with 32% found just once. The TCR was taken from a human donor in good health (CMV status not recorded). Some clones in this sample may be carry-over from other donors' samples. The specimen comprised cultured CD8+ T cells from PBMCs, sampled from culture after CMV antigen stimulation. The chain has TRBV6-5 and TRBJ1-2; 7 nucleotides line up with TRBD1. The CDR3 spells CASSLVQGDYGYTF. The CDR3 nucleotides are TGTGCCAGCAGCCTAGTCCAGGGGGACTATGGCTACACCTTC.